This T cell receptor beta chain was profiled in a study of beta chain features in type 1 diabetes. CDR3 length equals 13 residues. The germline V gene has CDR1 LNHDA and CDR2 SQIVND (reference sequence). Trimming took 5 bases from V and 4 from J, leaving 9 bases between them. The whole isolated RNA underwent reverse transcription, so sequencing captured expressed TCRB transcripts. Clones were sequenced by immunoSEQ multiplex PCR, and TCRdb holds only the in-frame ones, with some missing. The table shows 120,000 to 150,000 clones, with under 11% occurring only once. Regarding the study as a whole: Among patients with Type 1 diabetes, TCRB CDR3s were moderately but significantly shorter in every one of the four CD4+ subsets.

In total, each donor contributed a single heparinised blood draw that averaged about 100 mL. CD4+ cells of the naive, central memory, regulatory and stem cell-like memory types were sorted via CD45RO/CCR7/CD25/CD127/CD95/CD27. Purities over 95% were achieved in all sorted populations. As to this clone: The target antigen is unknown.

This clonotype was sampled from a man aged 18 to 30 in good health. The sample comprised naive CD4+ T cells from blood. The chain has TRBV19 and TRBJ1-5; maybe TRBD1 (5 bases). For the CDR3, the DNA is TGTGCCAGTAGTCCTCAGGGTAATCAGCCCCAGCATTTT. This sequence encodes CASSPQGNQPQHF.